This T cell receptor beta chain originates from a study of T-cell reconstitution after alpha-beta-depleted transplantation in children. This clonotype was observed at least ten times. The authors prepared the TCRbeta library with unique molecular identifiers. TCRdb re-called the PCR reads through MiXCR, storing one row per CDR3 protein. This table has about 340,000 distinct CDR3 sequences, roughly 13% appearing once. V was shortened by 1 base and J by 1 base, with 7 bases between the two germline ends. The CDR3 has 14 residues. Germline CDR1 is SGHTA and CDR2 is FQGNSA. The receptor was derived from a human donor who donated a stem cell graft to a child with Fanconi anemia. The chain recombines TRBV7-2 with TRBJ1-2; D is undetermined. This material consisted of PBMCs, taken from the stem cell graft. CDR3 protein: CASSLGWDNYGYTF. DNA for the CDR3: TGTGCCAGCAGCTTAGGTTGGGATAACTATGGCTACACCTTC. The whole variable domain, filled in from reference TRBV7-2 and TRBJ1-2, reads GAGVSQSPSNKVTEKGKDVELRCDPISGHTALYWYRQSLGQGLEFLIYFQGNSAPDKSGLPSDRFSAERTGGSVSTLTIQRTQQEDSAVYLCASSLGWDNYGYTFGSGTRLTVV.